This TCR beta chain was sequenced in a study of T-cell memory formation after mild COVID-19. Study-level findings and limits: Specificity for SARS-CoV-2 was not confirmed among the second-wave clones peaking on day 37.

TCRdb analysed the 5' RACE reads with MiXCR anew, one entry per CDR3 protein. This table holds about 160,000 distinct CDR3 sequences, roughly 30% found once. Germline-derived CDR1 and CDR2 are SGDLS and YYNGEE. This CDR3 has 15 amino acids. V shed 0 bases, J shed 3 bases, and the junction held 2 bases outside the gene matches. With respect to this clonotype: Antigen unknown.

V usage is TRBV9 and J usage is TRBJ2-5; TRBD2 aligns across 10 bases. The sample comprised PBMCs or a T cell subset sorted from them (not recorded which). The TCR originated in an adult woman who had mild COVID-19 (a few samples of this study predate the infection). Cell type and time point are not known. The CDR3 protein is CASSVGAGGEETQYF. Here the CDR3 DNA reads TGTGCCAGCAGCGTAGGAGCGGGGGGGGAAGAGACCCAGTACTTC.